What follows are 27 T cell receptor beta chains derived from one specimen sequenced in a study of T cells in Graves' hyperthyroidism and ophthalmopathy. Amplification of TCR beta CDR3 regions used RNA as the template. TCR CDR3 underwent first-round RT-PCR with the HTBI primer set. Via MiXCR, TCRdb re-called the multiplex PCR reads, giving one row per CDR3 protein. The table has around 800,000 distinct CDR3 sequences, 38% seen once; the top ten hold approximately 10%. Sequenced material: blood. All receptors derive from a man between 18 and 35 years old with Graves' hyperthyroidism.

The chain recombines TRBV24-1 with TRBJ1-2; 8 bases fit TRBD1. The V and J ends lost 10 bases and 4 bases, in that order; junction bases with no gene match: 4. The germline V gene has CDR1 KGHDR and CDR2 SFDVKD. The CDR3 covers 12 residues. CDR3 in DNA: TGTGCCACGGTGGGGACAGGCTATGGCTACACCTTC. Its translation is CATVGTGYGYTF.

This clonotype showed up just a few times. The rearrangement uses TRBV30 and TRBJ1-4; 11 bases match TRBD1. Germline loops: CDR1 GTSNPN, CDR2 SVGIG (reference sequence). The CDR3 covers 14 residues. V was pared by 0 bases and J by 13 bases, with 7 bases of the junction left unmatched. CDR3 DNA sequence: TGTGCCTGGAGTGTCGGGACAGGGGGTGGTAGACTGTTTTTT. The encoded protein is CAWSVGTGGGRLFF.

The gene calls are TRBV28 and TRBJ1-3; no reliable D call. The CDR3 is 14 amino acids. The germline V gene encodes CDR1 MDHEN and CDR2 SYDVKM. Trimming shortened V by 5 bases and J by 7 bases, and 15 bases separated the two germline ends. The CDR3 reads CASSADIRGNTIYF. The CDR3 DNA follows: TGTGCCAGCAGTGCCGACATAAGAGGGAACACCATATATTTT.

As regards this clonotype: With a much larger clone just one base away, this may be a read error. The V call is TRBV7-9, the J call TRBJ1-1; D call uncertain. This CDR3 is built from 14 residues. Per the germline V gene, CDR1 is SEHNR and CDR2 is FQNEAQ (reference sequence). Trimming removed 5 bases from V and 4 bases from J, with 14 bases in between. Here the CDR3 DNA reads TGTGCCAGCAGCAGACCGGGTGGTGGCACTGAAGCTTTCTTT. Protein: CASSRPGGGTEAFF.

The table lists this clonotype with many counts. V usage is TRBV10-3 and J usage is TRBJ1-2, with 8 bases lining up with TRBD1. CDR1 is ENHRY, CDR2 SYGVKD, per germline. There are 13 residues in the CDR3. V trimming: 6 bases; J trimming: 5 bases; junction bases outside the gene matches: 5. The CDR3 region has the DNA TGTGCCATCAGGGACAGGGAAGGGTATGGCTACACCTTC. It translates to CAIRDREGYGYTF.

This chain uses TRBV7-9 with TRBJ2-7; 7 bases agree with TRBD2. The J call may be incorrect, as the DNA end agrees better with TRBJ2-1. The CDR3 has 13 residues. The germline gives CDR1 SEHNR, CDR2 FQNEAQ (reference sequence). The CDR3 sequence: CASSLTSVNEQFF. CDR3 nucleotide sequence: TGTGCCAGCAGCCTAACTAGCGTCAATGAGCAGTTCTTC.

The rearrangement links TRBV12-3 or TRBV12-4 to TRBJ1-2; D is unclear. The CDR3 length is 13 residues. The V gene lost 3 bases and the J gene lost 4 bases, with 9 bases spanning the gap. CDR3 sequence (DNA): TGTGCCAGCAGTTTCAGAGCCGGCTATGGCTACACCTTC. Protein sequence: CASSFRAGYGYTF.

This clonotype has more than one count but fewer than ten. This rearrangement joins TRBV6-5 to TRBJ1-5; the match to TRBD1 covers 7 bases. This CDR3 has 15 residues. The junction had 4 bases not matched to a gene; V was cut back by 2 bases and J by 3 bases. Germline V CDR1 and CDR2: MNHEY, SVGAGI. DNA for the CDR3: TGTGCCAGCAGTTACCAACAGGGGCTCAATCAGCCCCAGCATTTT. It encodes CASSYQQGLNQPQHF.

The sample holds a few counts of this clonotype. The rearrangement joins TRBV20-1 to TRBJ2-2; possibly TRBD2 for D (5 bases). This CDR3 comprises 13 residues. V lost 5 bases and J 3 bases, leaving 10 bases between the germline ends. Germline V CDR1 and CDR2: DFQATT, SNEGSKA (reference sequence). CDR3 region: CSALEGYTGELFF. For the CDR3, the DNA is TGCAGTGCTCTTGAGGGTTACACCGGGGAGCTGTTTTTT.

This CDR3 is CASSGVARTGELFF. The DNA for the CDR3 is TGTGCCAGCAGTGGGGTAGCGAGGACCGGGGAGCTGTTTTTT. The chain links TRBV11-2 to TRBJ2-2, with a tentative D call TRBD2 (5 bases). V gave up 6 bases and J gave up 5 bases, with 13 bases separating them. The germline V gene encodes CDR1 SGHAT and CDR2 FQNNGV. The CDR3 has 14 amino acids. Filled out from reference TRBV11-2 and TRBJ2-2, the complete variable domain reads EAGVAQSPRYKIIEKRQSVAFWCNPISGHATLYWYQQILGQGPKLLIQFQNNGVVDDSQLPKDRFSAERLKGVDSTLKIQPAKLEDSAVYLCASSGVARTGELFFGEGSRLTVL.

This clonotype was observed once. The DNA of the CDR3 is TGTGCCAGCAGCTGGGAGGCCCCTGGGGCCAACGTCCTGACTTTC. It is translated as CASSWEAPGANVLTF. This chain links TRBV7-2 with TRBJ2-6; D perhaps matches TRBD2 (6 bases). The CDR3 length is 15 residues. The V end was cut by 4 bases, the J end by 2 bases, with 9 bases between. Germline CDR1 is SGHTA and CDR2 is FQGNSA.

The chain combines TRBV12-3 or TRBV12-4 with TRBJ1-2, with 9 bases identical to TRBD1. The junction had 7 bases not matched to a gene; V was cut back by 7 bases and J by 1 base. The CDR3 consists of 15 residues. The CDR3 nucleotides read TGTGCCAGCACTACGGGACAGGGCCTTAACTATGGCTACACCTTC. Amino acid sequence: CASTTGQGLNYGYTF.

This clonotype came up a few times. The rearrangement joins TRBV12-3 or TRBV12-4 to TRBJ2-5, with D unclear. This CDR3 has 13 amino acids. V dropped 10 bases and J dropped 0 bases, with 12 bases sitting between them. The CDR3 sequence: CATSDGYQETQYF. The CDR3 nucleotides read TGTGCCACCTCCGACGGGTACCAAGAGACCCAGTACTTC.

This clonotype was observed many times. This chain links TRBV19 with TRBJ1-6; D gene ambiguous. V lost 4 bases, J lost 7 bases, and 14 bases lay in between. Germline assignment: CDR1 LNHDA and CDR2 SQIVND (reference sequence). The CDR3 contains 15 residues. CDR3 bases: TGTGCCAGTAGTACAACTGACTCTGGGAATTCACCCCTCCACTTT. Translated, it gives CASSTTDSGNSPLHF. The whole variable domain, filled in from reference TRBV19 and TRBJ1-6, reads DGGITQSPKYLFRKEGQNVTLSCEQNLNHDAMYWYRQDPGQGLRLIYYSQIVNDFQKGDIAEGYSVSREKKESFPLTVTSAQKNPTAFYLCASSTTDSGNSPLHFGNGTRLTVT.

The sample holds a few counts of this clonotype. J is TRBJ1-2 and V is TRBV6-5; possible D gene TRBD1, 5 bases. Looked up from germline, CDR1 is MNHEY and CDR2 is SVGAGI. The CDR3 sequence is 13 residues long. Trimming took off 5 bases at V and 6 bases at J, with 13 bases between the two ends. Here the CDR3 DNA reads TGTGCCAGCAGTCCCAGGGTTCTGGATGGCTACACCTTC. Translated, it gives CASSPRVLDGYTF.

The chain is built from TRBV12-3 or TRBV12-4 and TRBJ1-5, with D unclear. Trimming removed 4 bases at V and 7 bases at J, with 11 bases between. The CDR3 length is 13 residues. CDR3 loop: CASSSAVPQPQHF. The DNA for the CDR3 is TGTGCCAGCAGTTCTGCAGTACCCCAGCCCCAGCATTTT.

This clonotype showed up just a few times. This sequence joins TRBV6-5 and TRBJ1-2; D may be TRBD1 (5 bases). Germline CDR1 and CDR2: MNHEY and SVGAGI. V was cut by 6 bases and J by 3 bases, with 20 bases left in between. The CDR3 covers 16 residues. The DNA of the CDR3 is TGTGCCAGCAGCAACAGGCCCCTTGGGACGGACTATGGCTACACCTTC. Its protein product is CASSNRPLGTDYGYTF.

V is TRBV7-3 and J is TRBJ2-7; 10 bases map to TRBD2. Germline loops: CDR1 SGHTA, CDR2 FQGTGA. CDR3 length: 15 amino acids. V lost 5 bases to trimming and J lost 6 bases; unmatched junction nucleotides: 10. Written as DNA, the CDR3 is TGTGCCAGCAGCCTCGGGGCTAGCGGGAGAGGCGAGCAGTACTTC. This translates into CASSLGASGRGEQYF.

The CDR3 loop reads CSSRTRAGGTEAFF. CDR3 DNA: TGCAGCAGTAGGACCAGGGCGGGAGGCACTGAAGCTTTCTTT. J is TRBJ1-1 and V is TRBV29-1, with a weak D call TRBD1 (5 bases). Trimming took off 8 bases at V and 4 bases at J, with 20 bases between the two ends. Germline V gene data show CDR1 as SQVTM and CDR2 as ANQGSEA. The CDR3 runs 14 residues.

A note on this clonotype: This likely comes from a read error, as the CDR3 has no conserved phenylalanine or tryptophan at its end. The DNA is omitted, as the CDR3 cannot be located on it reliably, and the CDR3 follows TCRdb's listing. The CDR3 reads CASRGGLANTGELSS. The chain joins TRBV19 to TRBJ2-2; the D call in the table, TRBD2, was not verified against the DNA. From germline, CDR1 is LNHDA and CDR2 SQIVND (reference sequence). The CDR3 spans 15 residues, counting both ends.

The chain is built from TRBV10-3 and TRBJ1-5, with D possibly TRBD1 on 5 matching bases. Germline CDR1 and CDR2: ENHRY and SYGVKD. Trimming stripped 5 bases from V and 7 bases from J, with 15 bases between. The CDR3 spans 14 residues. The CDR3 reads CAISSSGGEQPQHF. The CDR3 DNA reads TGTGCCATCAGTTCTAGCGGGGGTGAGCAGCCCCAGCATTTT.

J is TRBJ2-5 and V is TRBV12-3 or TRBV12-4; possible D gene TRBD1, 5 bases. Trimming stripped 7 bases from V and 1 base from J, with 10 bases between. The length of the CDR3 is 13 residues. This chain's CDR3 is CASTVTAQETQYF. CDR3 nucleotides: TGTGCCAGCACCGTGACAGCCCAAGAGACCCAGTACTTC.

This clonotype was picked up a small number of times. The chain joins TRBV2 to TRBJ2-5, with D maybe TRBD1 (6 bases). The germline V gene encodes CDR1 SNHLY and CDR2 FYNNEI. This CDR3 is built from 12 residues. V shed 8 bases and J shed 5 bases, with 12 bases lying between them. This chain's CDR3 is CASRTGSETQYF. The CDR3 DNA is TGTGCCAGCCGAACAGGGTCGGAGACCCAGTACTTC.

The CDR3 spells CASSPKRSPNTGELFF. The CDR3 region has the DNA TGCGCCAGCAGCCCTAAGAGGTCGCCGAACACCGGGGAGCTGTTTTTT. V usage is TRBV5-1 and J usage is TRBJ2-2; no definite D call. Per the germline V gene, CDR1 is SGHRS and CDR2 is YFSETQ. V gave up 4 bases and J gave up 0 bases, with 13 bases separating them. The CDR3 is made up of 16 amino acids.

The chain employs TRBV29-1 and TRBJ1-2; 9 nucleotides line up with TRBD1. V shed 8 bases and J 6 bases; nucleotides not matched to a gene: 7. The CDR3 is 12 amino acids. Germline loops: CDR1 SQVTM, CDR2 ANQGSEA. The CDR3 sequence: CSLAGQGHGYTF. The CDR3, as DNA: TGCAGCTTGGCTGGACAGGGGCATGGCTACACCTTC. The full variable domain, with the rest looked up from reference TRBV29-1 and TRBJ1-2, is SAVISQKPSRDICQRGTSLTIQCQVDSQVTMMFWYRQQPGQSLTLIATANQGSEATYESGFVIDKFPISRPNLTFSTLTVSNMSPEDSSIYLCSLAGQGHGYTFGSGTRLTVV.

The CDR3 DNA reads as TGTGCCAGCAGTTTGGAGGGTGAACGCTACACCTTC. This sequence encodes CASSLEGERYTF. The chain joins TRBV12-3 or TRBV12-4 to TRBJ1-2; no clear D. The V and J ends lost 3 bases and 9 bases respectively, with 11 bases between them. The CDR3 is 12 amino acids.

This chain uses TRBV12-3 or TRBV12-4 with TRBJ1-4; 9 bases agree with TRBD1. V was clipped by 4 bases and J by 2 bases; unmatched bases: 11. CDR3 size: 18 residues. The CDR3 loop reads CASSSIAPQGATNEKLFF. In DNA form, the CDR3 reads TGTGCCAGCAGTTCCATTGCTCCACAGGGGGCGACTAATGAAAAACTGTTTTTT.